This T cell receptor (beta chain) came from a study of blood T cell repertoires in COVID-19. The wider study: Acute and convalescent COVID-19 specimens originated in the United States, Italy and Spain. Sources were T cells, B-cell-depleted T cells, or PBMCs; the material itself was cDNA or gDNA.

In the study's own analysis: Reference gene primer amplification gave nucleated cell count estimates. Only in-frame clones appear in the TCRdb table, and some are missing; sequencing was by immunoSEQ multiplex PCR. V, J and clone size derive from that table, while D and trimming were established from the DNA sequence. The sample carries about 76,000 clones, 82% recorded once. The length of the CDR3 is 17 residues. Germline V lookup: CDR1 KGHDR, CDR2 SFDVKD. Trimming stripped 2 bases from V and 2 bases from J, with 16 bases between. The rearrangement joins TRBV24-1 to TRBJ2-3, with TRBD1 as a possible D gene (6 bases). The sequenced sample was peripheral blood. This TCR derives from a human donor in a cohort sampled during active COVID-19. In DNA form, the CDR3 reads TGTGCCACCAGTGATTCGGGACAAACGGAGGTCACAGATACGCAGTATTTT. The encoded protein is CATSDSGQTEVTDTQYF.